The clone carrying this TCR beta chain occurred many times. These data come from a study of identical twins. CDR3 size: 13 residues. The germline V gene encodes CDR1 WSHSY and CDR2 SAAADI. V was shortened by 11 bases and J by 7 bases, with 17 bases between the two germline ends. TCRdb recomputed calls from the 5' RACE reads with MiXCR, one row per CDR3 protein. This table has 700,000 or so distinct CDR3 sequences, roughly 20% appearing once. The data also belong to a second study, concerning T cells expressing NK-cell markers.

The genes are TRBV10-2 and TRBJ2-2; D possibly corresponds to TRBD2 (6 bases). Source material: PBMCs. This TCR derives from a woman under 30 in good health. The CDR3 DNA sequence: TGCGCCTCCGGCCGGGACTCGTTCGGGGAGCTGTTTTTT. The encoded protein is CASGRDSFGELFF.